The clone carrying this T cell receptor (beta chain) has just a few counts. These data come from a study of identical twins. TCRdb reprocessed the 5' RACE reads via MiXCR and lists one record per CDR3 protein. The table records about 160,000 distinct CDR3 sequences, roughly 3.3% of them present only once. Looked up from germline, CDR1 is DFQATT and CDR2 is SNEGSKA (reference sequence). The CDR3 loop spans 15 amino acids. This sequence originates from a man between 18 and 35 years old in good health. Material: memory T cells sorted from blood. The rearrangement uses TRBV20-1 and TRBJ2-1; possibly TRBD1 or TRBD2 for D (5 bases each). CDR3 amino acids: CSQEFGERGGNEQFF. In nucleotides, the CDR3 is TGCAGCCAGGAGTTTGGGGAGAGGGGCGGCAATGAGCAGTTCTTC.